This T cell receptor (beta chain) was captured by sequencing in a study of blood T cell repertoires in COVID-19. Overall study context: COVID-19 samples from acute and convalescent phases originated in the United States, Italy and Spain. From T cells, B-cell-depleted T cells, or PBMCs came the material, which was cDNA or gDNA.

Clones were read by immunoSEQ multiplex PCR, and TCRdb kept only the in-frame ones, dropping some. The sample lists some 75,000 clones; around nine tenths were seen once. V lost 6 bases to trimming and J lost 5 bases; unmatched junction nucleotides: 9. The CDR3 is 14 residues long. Germline CDR1 reads SGHRS; CDR2 reads YFSETQ. The sequence was obtained from a man between 65 and 85 years old with active or convalescent COVID-19. This chain connects TRBV5-1 to TRBJ2-5, with 8 bases matching TRBD1. Sample: peripheral blood. CDR3 sequence (DNA): TGCGCCAGCACGCTGCCAGGGGGCATGGAGACCCAGTACTTC. It is translated as CASTLPGGMETQYF.